This T cell receptor (beta chain) was obtained from a study of T cell changes during pregnancy in multiple sclerosis. V shed 1 base, J shed 4 bases, and the junction held 3 bases outside the gene matches. The CDR3 runs to 14 residues. Per the germline V gene, CDR1 is SGHTA and CDR2 is FQGNSA. Generated by immunoSEQ multiplex PCR, the TCRdb table keeps only in-frame clones and is missing some. The repertoire holds tens of thousands of clones, roughly 95% seen once, with approximately 0.35% in the top ten. This sequence joins TRBV7-2 and TRBJ2-7; TRBD2 agrees at 8 bases. The sequence derives from a female donor with multiple sclerosis, enrolled in a pregnancy study. The sample here was CD4+ T cells from peripheral blood mononuclear cells, taken before pregnancy. In DNA, the CDR3 is TGTGCCAGCAGCTTAGGACTAGCGTCATACGAGCAGTACTTC. Translation gives CASSLGLASYEQYF.